The TCR beta chain described here comes from a study of blood T cell repertoires in COVID-19. Libraries were prepared by immunoSEQ multiplex PCR; TCRdb keeps only in-frame clonotypes and omits some of them. The sample carries around 67,000 clones, roughly 82% recorded once. This clone was counted only a few times. CDR1 is SGHAT, CDR2 FQNNGV, per germline. The CDR3 consists of 11 residues. V was shortened by 8 bases and J by 4 bases, with 6 bases between the two germline ends. The chain links TRBV11-2 to TRBJ1-3; perhaps TRBD1 as D (5 bases). Sequenced: peripheral blood. This clonotype originated in a man older than 75 with active COVID-19. The CDR3 here is CASGAGNTIYF. The CDR3 bases are TGTGCCAGCGGGGCCGGAAACACCATATATTTT. The variable domain in full, completed from reference TRBV11-2 and TRBJ1-3, reads EAGVAQSPRYKIIEKRQSVAFWCNPISGHATLYWYQQILGQGPKLLIQFQNNGVVDDSQLPKDRFSAERLKGVDSTLKIQPAKLEDSAVYLCASGAGNTIYFGEGSWLTVV.